The 5 T cell receptor beta chains below were found in one sample sequenced in a study of blood T cell repertoires in COVID-19. Repertoires were generated with immunoSEQ multiplex PCR, while TCRdb's copy carries only in-frame clones and drops some. The repertoire holds about 46,000 clones, 88% seen once, with over 8.5% in the top ten. Material for sequencing was peripheral blood. These TCRs come from a man between 45 and 60 years old with active COVID-19.

This chain links TRBV18 with TRBJ2-2; 7 positions agree with TRBD1. The CDR3 consists of 15 residues. The V segment lost 4 bases and the J segment 4 bases; nucleotides outside the gene matches: 6. Germline V gives CDR1 KGHSH, CDR2 LQKENI. CDR3 DNA sequence: TGTGCCAGCTCACAAGGACAGGCCATCACCGGGGAGCTGTTTTTT. It encodes CASSQGQAITGELFF.

This sequence joins TRBV29-1 and TRBJ2-7; 8 positions agree with TRBD1. Germline loops: CDR1 SQVTM, CDR2 ANQGSEA. The V and J ends lost 7 bases and 5 bases, in that order; junction bases with no gene match: 10. The CDR3 is 13 amino acids. CDR3 protein: CSGKGQGDHEQYF. Written as DNA, the CDR3 is TGCAGCGGGAAAGGACAGGGCGACCACGAGCAGTACTTC.

A word on this clone: The junction departs from germline at one end; a sequencing error may be responsible. The chain links TRBV28 to TRBJ2-5; D remains ambiguous. Germline CDR1 reads MDHEN; CDR2 reads SYDVKM. The CDR3 sequence is 13 residues long. DNA of the CDR3: TGTGCCAGCACCCTCAGGATTCAAGGGACCCAGTACTTC. The encoded protein is CASTLRIQGTQYF.

The chain has TRBV19 and TRBJ1-5, with 10 bases lining up with TRBD1. V dropped 4 bases and J dropped 5; count of bases not matched to a gene: 11. Looked up from germline, CDR1 is LNHDA and CDR2 is SQIVND (reference sequence). This CDR3 has 17 residues. In DNA, the CDR3 is TGTGCCAGTAGTACCCCCGACAGGGGGCCCCTCCATCAGCCCCAGCATTTT. Its translation is CASSTPDRGPLHQPQHF.

This chain uses TRBV3-1 (or the pseudogene TRBV3-2) with TRBJ1-2, with D unclear. CDR3 length equals 12 residues. V was cut by 4 bases and J by 9 bases, with 12 bases left in between. Germline V gene sequence: CDR1 LGHDT, CDR2 YNNKEL (reference sequence). CDR3 DNA sequence: TGTGCCAGCAGCCCCAGCCGGGGTCGCTACACCTTC. Translating gives CASSPSRGRYTF.